A single sample is the source of the 9 T cell receptor beta chains below, sequenced in a study of CD8+ T cells in alopecia areata. Extraction of RNA preceded its reverse transcription into cDNA, which served as the sequencing template. The table came from immunoSEQ multiplex PCR; TCRdb's copy has only in-frame clones and leaves some out. The profile covers about 300,000 clones, with more than 45% appearing a single time and approximately 2% taken by the ten largest. Treatment here: oral pan-JAK inhibitor, 5-10 mg twice daily. Here the sequenced sample was CD4+ T cells sorted from blood, taken at week 24, from a patient treated with tofacitinib. All receptors derive from a human donor with alopecia areata.

The rearrangement joins TRBV21-1 to TRBJ1-1. TRBV21-1 counts as a pseudogene. The CDR3 has 12 amino acids. The CDR3 region is CASSNWNTEAFF. The CDR3 DNA sequence: TGTGCCAGCAGCAATTGGAACACTGAAGCTTTCTTT.

The V and J genes are TRBV5-4 and TRBJ2-7; 8 nucleotides agree with TRBD1. This CDR3 spans 13 amino acids. After removal of 3 bases from V and 5 bases from J, the junction contained 4 bases not matched to a gene. Germline assignment: CDR1 SGHNT and CDR2 YYREEE (reference sequence). CDR3 DNA: TGTGCCAGCAGCTCAGACAGGGGACACGAGCAGTACTTC. It codes for CASSSDRGHEQYF. Drawing the rest from reference TRBV5-4 and TRBJ2-7, the complete variable domain is ETGVTQSPTHLIKTRGQQVTLRCSSQSGHNTVSWYQQALGQGPQFIFQYYREEENGRGNFPPRFSGLQFPNYSSELNVNALELDDSALYLCASSSDRGHEQYFGPGTRLTVT.

The CDR3 spells CASSVGQITDTQYF. Written as DNA, the CDR3 is TGTGCCAGCAGTGTGGGACAGATCACAGATACGCAGTATTTT. The chain is built from TRBV2 and TRBJ2-3; 7 bases fit TRBD1. CDR1 and CDR2 from the germline V gene are SNHLY and FYNNEI. CDR3 length: 14 amino acids. The ends lost 4 bases at V and 2 bases at J; junction bases unmatched: 3.

This clone has a single count. The chain joins TRBV6-5 to TRBJ1-2; 7 nucleotides match TRBD1. Losses at the gene ends were 4 bases for V and 6 bases for J; bases not matched to a gene: 11. Germline loops: CDR1 MNHEY, CDR2 SVGAGI. The CDR3 runs 15 residues. The CDR3 region is CASSLDRVAGDGYTF. The CDR3 bases are TGTGCCAGCAGTTTAGACAGGGTAGCGGGGGATGGCTACACCTTC.

This clone was seen a handful of times. The chain uses TRBV28 and TRBJ1-6; a possible D gene is TRBD1 (5 bases). Germline V gene lookup returns CDR1 MDHEN and CDR2 SYDVKM. The CDR3 sequence is 14 residues long. In DNA form, the CDR3 reads TGTGCGAGGAAGACTCCGGGGCGAAATTCACCCCTCCACTTT. Protein sequence: CARKTPGRNSPLHF.

This clone showed up just a few times. The chain combines TRBV18 with TRBJ2-7; 9 nucleotides line up with TRBD1. Germline V CDR1 and CDR2: KGHSH, LQKENI. This CDR3 has 15 residues. V lost 0 bases and J lost 6; bases outside the gene matches: 6. The CDR3 region is CASSPPTGGQVEQYF. For the CDR3, the DNA is TGTGCCAGCTCACCACCGACAGGGGGTCAGGTCGAGCAGTACTTC. Using reference TRBV18 and TRBJ2-7 for the parts outside the CDR3, the full variable domain is NAGVMQNPRHLVRRRGQEARLRCSPMKGHSHVYWYRQLPEEGLKFMVYLQKENIIDESGMPKERFSAEFPKEGPSILRIQQVVRGDSAAYFCASSPPTGGQVEQYFGPGTRLTVT.

The chain employs TRBV7-9 and TRBJ1-1; the D gene is possibly TRBD1 (5 bases). This CDR3 contains 12 residues. V was trimmed by 5 bases and J by 10 bases, leaving 14 bases between them. Germline V gene sequence: CDR1 SEHNR, CDR2 FQNEAQ (reference sequence). CDR3 sequence reads: CASSPEGRGAFF. CDR3 coding DNA: TGTGCCAGCAGCCCTGAGGGGCGAGGAGCTTTCTTT.

The gene calls are TRBV15 and TRBJ2-3; D might be TRBD1 or TRBD2, each matching 5 bases. The germline CDR1 and CDR2 sequences are LNHNV and YYDKDF (reference sequence). The CDR3 extends over 15 amino acids. V was cut by 10 bases and J by 0 bases, with 17 bases left in between. The CDR3 nucleotides read TGTGCCATCTCGAGGGGAGACCTTAGCACAGATACGCAGTATTTT. It codes for CAISRGDLSTDTQYF. The entire variable domain, with the rest obtained from reference TRBV15 and TRBJ2-3, is as follows: DAMVIQNPRYQVTQFGKPVTLSCSQTLNHNVMYWYQQKSSQAPKLLFHYYDKDFNNEADTPDNFQSRRPNTSFCFLDIRSPGLGDTAMYLCAISRGDLSTDTQYFGPGTRLTVL.

This clone was seen only a few times. This chain connects TRBV7-9 to TRBJ2-3; TRBD2 matches 7 bases. The CDR3 length is 15 residues. CDR1 is SEHNR, CDR2 FQNEAQ, per germline (reference sequence). The J segment lost 1 base and the V segment lost 1 base, leaving 2 bases of the junction unmatched. The DNA of the CDR3 is TGTGCCAGCAGCTTAGGGGACTACCGCACAGATACGCAGTATTTT. This codes for CASSLGDYRTDTQYF.